This paragraph covers one TCR beta chain sequence. The data are from a study of blood T cell repertoires in COVID-19. Study as a whole: The origin of the acute and convalescent COVID-19 samples was the United States, Italy and Spain. From T cells, B-cell-depleted T cells, or PBMCs came the material, which was cDNA or gDNA.

Cohorts were determined from participant-reported clinical history. Symptom resolution, clearance, or two negative PCRs marked the recovered donors of Cohort 3. Repertoires were generated with immunoSEQ multiplex PCR, while TCRdb's copy carries only in-frame clones and drops some. The repertoire holds approximately 240,000 clones, with approximately 90% as singletons. The CDR3 runs to 14 residues. After removal of 4 bases from V and 6 bases from J, the junction contained 6 bases not matched to a gene. Germline assignment: CDR1 SGDLS and CDR2 YYNGEE. The sample consisted of PBMCs or T cells enriched from blood (not recorded which). The chain couples TRBV9 to TRBJ2-3; 9 bases match TRBD2. The origin of this receptor is a woman aged 18-30 years who had recovered from COVID-19. This CDR3 is CASSYVSGSDTQYF. CDR3 sequence (DNA): TGTGCCAGCAGCTACGTTAGCGGGAGCGATACGCAGTATTTT.